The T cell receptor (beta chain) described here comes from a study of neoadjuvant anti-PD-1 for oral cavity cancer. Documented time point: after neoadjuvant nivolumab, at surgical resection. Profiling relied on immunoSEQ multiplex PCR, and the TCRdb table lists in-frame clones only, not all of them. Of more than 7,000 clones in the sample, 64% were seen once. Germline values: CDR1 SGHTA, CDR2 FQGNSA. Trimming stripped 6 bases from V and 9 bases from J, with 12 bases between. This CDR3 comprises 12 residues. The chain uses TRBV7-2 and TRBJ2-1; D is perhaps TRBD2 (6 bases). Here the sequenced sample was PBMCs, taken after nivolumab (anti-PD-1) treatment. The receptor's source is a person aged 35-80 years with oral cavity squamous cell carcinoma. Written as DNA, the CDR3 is TGTGCCAGCAGTCGACACGGGGGTGAGCAGTTCTTC. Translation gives CASSRHGGEQFF.